This TCR beta chain emerged from a study of cytomegalovirus exposure and HLA in healthy donors listed by TCRdb under 2017. In the study overall: An earlier analysis of 587 of the donors reported roughly 300 Gb of sequence data and around 110 million unique TCR beta sequences obtained from about 180 million T cells. Roughly 300 gigabases of sequencing data and around 80 million unique TCR sequences made up an early release that covered about 640 HLA-typed donors. Of the roughly 400 genotyped donors, more than 75% were placed in the genetic ancestry cluster associated with self-reported Caucasian donors. The study aimed to test whether signatures of past pathogen exposure could be identified by cataloging public T cell receptors. The study profiled the T cell repertoires of more than 500 subjects by immunosequencing and related them to cytomegalovirus serostatus. In addition to the first cohort of several hundred subjects, a separate validation cohort of about 120 different subjects was used. To predict cytomegalovirus infection status, the study combined high-throughput TCR immunosequencing, statistical association of individual TCRs with disease status, and machine learning. A later analysis re-analyzed previously published TCR beta repertoires from about 600 donors and added high-resolution HLA genotyping to study TCR occurrence patterns. Rather than using new phenotypic data, the later analysis identified candidate immune exposures from TCR beta sequences and from how often those sequences occurred across donors. An earlier analysis of some 600 of the donors applied high-throughput TCR beta sequencing to assess whether each TCR beta V gene segment acted as functional or pseudogenic. Donor age, sex, ethnicity and CMV serostatus were compiled alongside the repertoire data. Genome-wide SNP genotypes for about three fifths of the roughly 670 donors were used in a later genetic analysis, which treated that subset as a discovery cohort. Every repertoire in the discovery cohort had been generated on one and the same sequencing platform. HLA typing included class I and class II loci at four-digit resolution. The number of donors typed differed by locus, with roughly 620-630 for A, B, C, DRB1 and DQB1, roughly 520 for DQA1, under 610 for DPA1, and around 450 for DPB1. Five DR-DQ haplotypes were handled as single units for association and clustering, since linkage in the cohort was strong. Among almost 400 genotyped donors of the cohort, an average of approximately 230,000 unique TCR beta nucleotide sequences were sequenced per donor, around 18% of them non-productive.

The germline V gene gives CDR1 as SGHRS and CDR2 as YFSETQ. The junction carries 5 bases between V and J, which are trimmed by 1 base and 3 bases respectively. Its CDR3 holds 12 amino acids, cysteine through phenylalanine. Of the read, only the CDR3 DNA is kept; its 36 bases are in frame from base 1. The paper as a whole reports these results and caveats: Only TCR beta chains were sequenced in this cohort, and the absence of alpha or paired-chain data limited detectable features. Immune exposure information for the cohort was limited to CMV serostatus. Cytomegalovirus status was reported to be diagnosed by the classifier with high specificity and sensitivity in both the original and validation cohorts. The earlier analysis of almost 600 of the donors excluded some 15 rarely observed V segments, including chromosome 9 orphons, because counts were too low. A total of some 180 TCR beta chains were listed by the study as associated with cytomegalovirus. In an earlier analysis of approximately 590 of the donors, most TCR beta V segments appeared in productive rearrangements about 87% or about 30% of the time, broadly matching IMGT annotations. In a later analysis, several top co-occurrence clusters were reported to appear linked to parvovirus B19, influenza, CMV and Epstein-Barr virus. It was suggested by the authors that the approach could potentially be generalized to other disease states and immunological phenotypes. The presence/absence analyses assumed that sequencing depth was roughly uniform across donors, and that assumption may not be true. HLA typing was unavailable for some donors at each locus, so association tests used only the typed subset. A group of highly shared sequence variants was considered likely to be a technical artifact of the sequencing pipeline. The 87-base-pair reads could not distinguish some IMGT-functional V segments, including TRBV6-2 and TRBV6-3, so those segments were excluded. When HLA alleles, especially DR and DQ, strongly co-occurred, attributing TCR associations to individual alleles was difficult. Linkage disequilibrium might explain the correlated functional status among segregating V segments, but an unknown experimental factor could not be excluded. In vitro tests confirmed that three of the cytomegalovirus-associated TCR beta chains recognize cytomegalovirus antigens. In a later genetic analysis, fewer N-insertions in productive TCRs were reported among donors in an Asian-associated ancestry cluster than the roughly 700-donor mean. A later analysis associated 15,000 or so TCR beta sequences with specific HLA alleles at a false discovery rate of 0.05. Compared with equally common non-associated chains, HLA-associated TCR beta chains in a later analysis were more clonally expanded and had lower generation probabilities. Across donors, most TCR sequences were observed very rarely, whereas some public TCRs were present in many individuals. According to a later analysis, most CMV-associated TCR beta chains appeared to be HLA-restricted, and the HLA associations seemed to be driven largely by CMV exposure. A later analysis found that TCR association rates varied across HLA loci, with DRB1 alleles showing the most associated TCRs and HLA-C alleles the fewest. A further reported finding was that TCR beta sequences accurately predicted the HLA-A and HLA-B alleles for most subjects in the first cohort. In a later genetic analysis, a missense DCLRE1C variant was associated with V-gene and J-gene trimming of TCR beta chains, and the association was replicated in an independent cohort.

Library method: the immunoSEQ multiplex PCR assay. A mixture of 60 forward primers for TCR Vbeta segments and 13 reverse primers for TCR Jbeta segments was used in the multiplex PCR. Amplification of the CDR3 region of rearranged TCR beta genes was performed with a multiplex PCR assay on genomic DNA. Amplified TCR beta libraries were sequenced as 87-base-pair reads on the Illumina HiSeq System. Concerning the study's data processing: In a later analysis, tens of millions of unique TCR beta chains were counted across the 500 to 850 repertoires, and approximately 11 million of these chains were shared by at least two donors. Raw reads were error-corrected and collapsed into unique sequences by a nearest-neighbor algorithm in which closely related sequences were merged to remove PCR and sequencing errors. CDR3 sequences were aligned to IMGT reference sequences to assign V, D and J gene segments. For a sequence to be retained, a match of at least six nucleotides to both a V gene segment and a J gene segment was required. A rearrangement counted as productive if the CDR3 had no stop codons and remained in frame with V and J, and every other rearrangement counted as non-productive. Following IMGT convention, CDR3 was defined as the stretch from the second conserved V-encoded cysteine to the conserved J-encoded phenylalanine. The earlier analysis of some 540 of the donors excluded any sequence lacking an unambiguous match to a single V gene segment. An earlier analysis of several hundred of the donors classified V segments as functional when productive rearrangements were above 56.7% and as segregating when the standard deviation between donors was above 5%. A statistical classification framework was built to diagnose cytomegalovirus status from the catalog of TCR beta chain sequences. In a later analysis, TCR nucleotide sequences were compared against IMGT/GENE-DB human TR gene sequences so that V and J genes could be assigned. The TCRdist pipeline was used in a later analysis to assign CDR3 sequences and most-parsimonious VDJ recombination scenarios. In a later analysis, each TCR beta chain was defined by its CDR3 amino acid sequence together with its V-gene family, and reads without a unique V-gene family were excluded. To address suspected cross-contamination and a sequencing artifact, a later analysis removed 592 highly shared, low-generation-probability nucleotide sequences. In a later analysis, a clonal expansion index was calculated for each public chain from normalized within-repertoire ranks of inferred template counts. Generation probabilities in a later analysis came from a VDJ recombination model fitted to out-of-frame rearrangements, and those results were checked against IGoR. In a later analysis, hypergeometric tests were used to score TCR-TCR, TCR-HLA and TCR-CMV co-occurrence, with a repertoire-size bias correction applied to TCR pairs. A later analysis estimated false discovery rates by permuting HLA or CMV assignments 20 times. In a later analysis, co-occurring TCRs were grouped using DBSCAN, with TCRdist sequence similarity added in when clustering inside HLA-allele-positive subsets. Repertoires with fewer than 30,000 or more than 120,000 public chains were left out of co-occurrence clustering, as were several repertoires with anomalous nucleotide sharing. Held by TCRdb, this immuneACCESS table contains in-frame sequences only and omits some clones. Under half of the omission traces to an unresolved V gene where checked; the cause of the rest is unknown. The D gene and trimming were derived from the DNA, and the V and J assignments and clone size from that table. The sample records approximately 100,000 clones, around two thirds of which are singletons. The ten largest clones represent just over 2% of the sample.

In regard to this clone: No cognate antigen has been identified for it. Per-base qualities were not stored, and no clone one base away is much larger.

In total, roughly 670 healthy bone marrow donors made up the cohort. Cohort members were all nominally healthy when sampled, although unrecorded immune exposures were likely present. CMV serostatus was positive for about 270 and negative for about half of the roughly 700 cohort members, and was not recorded for this donor. A peripheral blood sample was collected from each donor, and TCR beta sequencing was performed on peripheral blood mononuclear cells. Genomic DNA was extracted from the blood cell samples with the Qiagen DNeasy Blood Extraction Kit. The rearranged segments are TRBV5-1 and TRBJ2-7; the D gene assignment is ambiguous. The TCR originated in a human donor in good health. The specimen was PBMCs. The sequence in DNA is TGCGCCAGCAGCTTGTCCAGCTACGAGCAGTACTTC. Translated, this gives CASSLSSYEQYF.